This T cell receptor beta chain came from a study of post-analysis software for immune sequencing data. About the research overall: Several disease courses (relapsing-remitting, secondary progressive and progressive-relapsing) of multiple sclerosis were included.

Study-wide results and caveats: A few TRBV segments (TRBV5-6, TRBV5-1 and TRBV20-1 among them) occurred more frequently in patients than in controls. F measure showed strong co-clustering of same-batch samples. Versus controls, multiple sclerosis patients showed significantly lower diversity (normalized Chao1).

This clonotype was found many times. The antigen remains unidentified. One junction end does not reproduce the germline sequence, and a read error may be involved. Germline CDR1 and CDR2: SQVTM and ANQGSEA. CDR3 length: 12 residues. TCR beta cDNA libraries had unique molecular identifiers. Between about 1 and 10 million T cells gave rise to some 470,000 cDNA molecules. TCRdb used MiXCR to reprocess the PCR reads, holding one entry per CDR3 protein. This table has about 760,000 distinct CDR3 sequences, 25% to 30% appearing once. The chain uses TRBV29-1 and TRBJ2-5, with D perhaps being TRBD1 or TRBD2 (6 bases each). The source material was blood. The clonotype comes from a girl aged 5-17 years with multiple sclerosis. CDR3 region: CSVEGGGETQYF. In DNA form, the CDR3 reads TGCAGCGTCGAAGGGGGAGGAGAGACCCAGTACTTC.